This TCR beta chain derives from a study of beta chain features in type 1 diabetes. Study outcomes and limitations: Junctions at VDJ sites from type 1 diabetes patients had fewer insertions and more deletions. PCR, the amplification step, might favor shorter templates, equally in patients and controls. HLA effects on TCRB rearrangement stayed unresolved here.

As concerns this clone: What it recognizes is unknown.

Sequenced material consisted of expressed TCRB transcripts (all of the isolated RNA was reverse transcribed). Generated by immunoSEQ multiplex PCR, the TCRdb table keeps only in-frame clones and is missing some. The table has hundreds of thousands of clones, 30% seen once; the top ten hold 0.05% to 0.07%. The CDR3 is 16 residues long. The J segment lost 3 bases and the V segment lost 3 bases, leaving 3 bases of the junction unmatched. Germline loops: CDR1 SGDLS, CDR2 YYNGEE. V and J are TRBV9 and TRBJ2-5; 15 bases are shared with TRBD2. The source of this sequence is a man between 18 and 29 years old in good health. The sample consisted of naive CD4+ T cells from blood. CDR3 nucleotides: TGTGCCAGCAGCGAACGGACTAGCGGGAGGGAAGAGACCCAGTACTTC. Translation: CASSERTSGREETQYF.